These 4 T cell receptor beta chains were all obtained from the same sample, sequenced in a study of blood T cell repertoires in COVID-19. Sequencing was performed with immunoSEQ multiplex PCR; in TCRdb, only in-frame clones are kept and a portion is missing. The sample has some 150,000 clones; more than 75% are singletons. Sample: peripheral blood. These receptors came from a man over 45 who had recovered from COVID-19.

The chain has TRBV6-5 and TRBJ1-3, with TRBD1 matching over 8 bases. This CDR3 contains 14 residues. J lost 2 bases, V lost 6 bases, and 3 bases had no gene match. CDR1 is MNHEY and CDR2 is SVGAGI in the germline V gene. The CDR3 nucleotides read TGTGCCAGCAGACAACAGGGGGCTGGAAACACCATATATTTT. Translation gives CASRQQGAGNTIYF.

This clone was seen a single time. The rearrangement uses TRBV6-2 or TRBV6-3 and TRBJ1-1, with 9 bases aligning to TRBD1. V shed 4 bases and J 5 bases; nucleotides not matched to a gene: 8. The germline CDR1 and CDR2 sequences are MNHEY and SVGEGT. The length of the CDR3 is 15 residues. The CDR3 bases are TGTGCCAGCAGTTTCTCCGGGACAGGGAAAACTGAAGCTTTCTTT. Protein: CASSFSGTGKTEAFF.

This clone was seen ten or more times. The chain links TRBV4-1 to TRBJ2-7; 7 positions agree with TRBD1. CDR1 is MGHRA, CDR2 YSYEKL, per germline. The CDR3 spans 15 residues. The V gene end was trimmed by 0 bases and the J gene end by 1 base; junction bases not matched to a gene: 3. Here the CDR3 DNA reads TGCGCCAGCAGCCAAGACGAGACAGGGTCCTACGAGCAGTACTTC. It yields the protein CASSQDETGSYEQYF.

V and J are TRBV30 and TRBJ2-1; the match to TRBD2 covers 8 bases. V lost 3 bases, J lost 1 base, and 2 bases stayed unmatched. Germline V lookup: CDR1 GTSNPN, CDR2 SVGIG (reference sequence). The CDR3 consists of 14 residues. This CDR3 reads CAWRASGSYNEQFF. CDR3 DNA: TGTGCCTGGAGGGCTAGCGGGTCCTACAATGAGCAGTTCTTC.